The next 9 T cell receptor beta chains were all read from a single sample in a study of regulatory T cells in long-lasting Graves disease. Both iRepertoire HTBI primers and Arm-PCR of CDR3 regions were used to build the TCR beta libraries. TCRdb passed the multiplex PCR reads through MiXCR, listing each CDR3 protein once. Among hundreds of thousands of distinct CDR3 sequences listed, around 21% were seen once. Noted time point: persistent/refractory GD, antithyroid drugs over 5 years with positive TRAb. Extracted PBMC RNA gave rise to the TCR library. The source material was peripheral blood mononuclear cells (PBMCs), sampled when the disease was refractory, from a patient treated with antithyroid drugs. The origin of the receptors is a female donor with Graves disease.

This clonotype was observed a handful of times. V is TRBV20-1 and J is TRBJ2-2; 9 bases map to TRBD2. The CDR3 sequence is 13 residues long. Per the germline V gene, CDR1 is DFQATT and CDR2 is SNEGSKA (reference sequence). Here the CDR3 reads CSAGGTNTGELFF. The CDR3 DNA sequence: TGCAGCGCGGGGGGGACGAACACCGGGGAGCTGTTTTTT.

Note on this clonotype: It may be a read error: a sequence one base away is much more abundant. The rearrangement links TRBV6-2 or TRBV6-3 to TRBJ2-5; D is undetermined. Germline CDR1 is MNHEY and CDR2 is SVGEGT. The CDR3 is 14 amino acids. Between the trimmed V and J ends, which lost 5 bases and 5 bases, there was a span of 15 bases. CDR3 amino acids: CASSHDGEPETQYF. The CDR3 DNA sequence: TGTGCCAGCAGTCACGACGGCGAACCGGAGACCCAGTACTTC.

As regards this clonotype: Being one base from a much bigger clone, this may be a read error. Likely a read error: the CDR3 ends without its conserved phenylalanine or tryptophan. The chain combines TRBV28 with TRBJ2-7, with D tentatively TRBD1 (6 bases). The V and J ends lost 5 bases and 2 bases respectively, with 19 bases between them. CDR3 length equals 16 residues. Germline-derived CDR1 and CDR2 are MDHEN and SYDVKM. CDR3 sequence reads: CASSDPAGAGPYEQYL. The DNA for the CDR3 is TGTGCCAGCAGTGATCCCGCAGGGGCGGGCCCCTACGAGCAGTACCTC.

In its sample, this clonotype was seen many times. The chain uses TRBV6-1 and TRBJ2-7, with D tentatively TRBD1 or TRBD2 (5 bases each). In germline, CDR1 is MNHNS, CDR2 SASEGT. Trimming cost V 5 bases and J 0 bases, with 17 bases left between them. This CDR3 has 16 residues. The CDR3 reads CASSHKGRSTSYEQYF. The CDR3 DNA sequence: TGTGCCAGCAGTCATAAGGGACGGAGTACCTCCTACGAGCAGTACTTC.

The CDR3 DNA sequence: TGTGCCAGCAGTCCACTAATTGGAGCTAGCACAGATACGCAGTATTTT. Protein product: CASSPLIGASTDTQYF. J is TRBJ2-3 and V is TRBV28; D is undetermined. Germline V gene data show CDR1 as MDHEN and CDR2 as SYDVKM. CDR3 length: 16 residues. V lost 5 bases to trimming and J lost 0 bases, with 15 bases between them.

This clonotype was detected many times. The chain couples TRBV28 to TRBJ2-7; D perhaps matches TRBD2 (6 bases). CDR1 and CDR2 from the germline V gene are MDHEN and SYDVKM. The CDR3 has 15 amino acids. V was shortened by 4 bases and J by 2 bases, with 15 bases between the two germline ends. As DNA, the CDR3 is TGTGCCAGCAGTTCCTTAGCGGAATTGCCCTACGAGCAGTACTTC. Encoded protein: CASSSLAELPYEQYF.

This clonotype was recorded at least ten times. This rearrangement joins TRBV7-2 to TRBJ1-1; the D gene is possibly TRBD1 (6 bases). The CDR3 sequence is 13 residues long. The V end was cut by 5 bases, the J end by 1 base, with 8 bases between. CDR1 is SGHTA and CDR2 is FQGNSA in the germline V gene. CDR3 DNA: TGTGCCAGCAGCCTGGGACAGAACACTGAAGCTTTCTTT. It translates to CASSLGQNTEAFF.

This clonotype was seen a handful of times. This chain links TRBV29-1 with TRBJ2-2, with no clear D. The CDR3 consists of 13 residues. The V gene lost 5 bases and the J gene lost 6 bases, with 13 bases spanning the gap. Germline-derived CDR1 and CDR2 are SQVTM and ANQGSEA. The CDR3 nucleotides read TGCAGCGTTTGGGTCACCTCCGCCGGGGAGCTGTTTTTT. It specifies CSVWVTSAGELFF.

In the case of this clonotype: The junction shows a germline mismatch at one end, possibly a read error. CDR3 nucleotides: TGTGCCAGCAGTTACTCCTATGGCGTTTTGAATGAGCAGTTCTTC. Encoded protein: CASSYSYGVLNEQFF. The rearrangement uses TRBV6-4 and TRBJ2-1; no definite D call. CDR3 length: 15 amino acids. Germline CDR1 MRHNA, CDR2 SNTAGT.